The 14 T cell receptor beta chains in this list originate from one sample, sequenced in a study of T cells in tumors after PD-1 blockade. The table came from immunoSEQ multiplex PCR; TCRdb's copy has only in-frame clones and leaves some out. Among approximately 47,000 clones listed, over 75% were seen once. Material: PBMCs, obtained before anti-PD-1 treatment. Receptors originate from a human donor with basal cell carcinoma.

CDR3 in DNA: TGTGCCAGCAGCTTACGATTCCGGTCTCAGGGGGTTGGCTACGAGCAGTACTTC. Translating gives CASSLRFRSQGVGYEQYF. The J gene is TRBJ2-7, the V gene TRBV11-2; 7 bases match TRBD1. Trimming removed 2 bases from V and 3 bases from J; junction bases left unmatched: 16. This CDR3 spans 18 amino acids. Germline V gene data show CDR1 as SGHAT and CDR2 as FQNNGV.

The chain uses TRBV5-1 and TRBJ1-1; D gene unclear. Germline V gives CDR1 SGHRS, CDR2 YFSETQ. CDR3 length: 13 amino acids. Trimming cost V 4 bases and J 6 bases, with 13 bases left between them. CDR3 DNA sequence: TGCGCCAGCAGCCCATCGGGGAGTTCTGAAGCTTTCTTT. Translated: CASSPSGSSEAFF.

J is TRBJ1-2 and V is TRBV19; 11 bases fit TRBD1. Trimming removed 2 bases from V and 0 bases from J; junction bases left unmatched: 11. CDR1 and CDR2 (germline): LNHDA, SQIVND (reference sequence). The CDR3 is 19 residues long. The CDR3: CASSIPGTGGGGSNYGYTF. The CDR3 DNA sequence: TGTGCCAGTAGTATACCCGGGACAGGGGGTGGCGGATCTAACTATGGCTACACCTTC.

This sequence joins TRBV3-1 (or the pseudogene TRBV3-2) and TRBJ2-7, with D uncertain. The CDR3 runs 14 residues. The V end lost 1 base, the J end lost 3 bases, and 10 bases lay between the germline ends. Germline CDR1 LGHDT, CDR2 YNNKEL (reference sequence). The CDR3 reads CASSQGLGNYEQYF. CDR3 nucleotide sequence: TGTGCCAGCAGCCAAGGCTTAGGCAACTACGAGCAGTACTTC.

This clone has only one observation. The chain couples TRBV5-1 to TRBJ1-6, with D unresolved. CDR3 length: 12 amino acids. Trimming stripped 5 bases from V and 6 bases from J, with 6 bases between. Looked up from germline, CDR1 is SGHRS and CDR2 is YFSETQ. The CDR3 region is CASSSTNSPLHF. The CDR3 coding sequence is TGCGCCAGCAGTTCGACTAATTCACCCCTCCACTTT.

The rearrangement uses TRBV5-5 and TRBJ2-2, with 12 bases fitting TRBD2. Unmatched junction bases numbered 6, after V lost 3 bases and J lost 6 bases. Looked up from germline, CDR1 is SGHKS and CDR2 is YYEKEE (reference sequence). The CDR3 sequence is 16 residues long. The CDR3 nucleotides read TGTGCCAGCAGCTCTAGCGGGGGGGCCTTGTCCGGGGAGCTGTTTTTT. Protein sequence: CASSSSGGALSGELFF.

The genes are TRBV3-1 (or the pseudogene TRBV3-2) and TRBJ1-3; D unclear. This CDR3 comprises 14 residues. The ends were cut back, 2 bases at V and 5 bases at J, with 10 bases in the middle. Germline V gene data show CDR1 as LGHDT and CDR2 as YNNKEL (reference sequence). The CDR3 region is CASSQYGDRNTIYF. The CDR3 DNA is TGTGCCAGCAGCCAATACGGGGATAGAAACACCATATATTTT.

V usage is TRBV19 and J usage is TRBJ1-5; the match to TRBD1 covers 12 bases. J was trimmed by 2 bases and V by 6 bases; bases with no gene match: 11. Germline V gene lookup returns CDR1 LNHDA and CDR2 SQIVND (reference sequence). The CDR3 is made up of 18 amino acids. CDR3 sequence (DNA): TGTGCCAGTAGCCGGGGGGGACAGGGGGCGCAGGGCAATCAGCCCCAGCATTTT. Its translation is CASSRGGQGAQGNQPQHF.

In DNA, the CDR3 is TGCAGTGCTAGTAGTCTAGCGGGAATCACAGATACGCAGTATTTT. Residues: CSASSLAGITDTQYF. The V gene is TRBV20-1, the J gene TRBJ2-3, with 9 bases identical to TRBD2. Germline trimming cut 3 bases from V and 2 bases from J; bases unmatched to any gene: 6. This CDR3 has 15 amino acids. CDR1 is DFQATT, CDR2 SNEGSKA, per germline (reference sequence).

The chain recombines TRBV5-6 with TRBJ2-3; 9 bases align to TRBD2. This CDR3 is 16 amino acids long. Trimming cost V 0 bases and J 2 bases; bases outside gene matches: 4. The germline V gene has CDR1 SGHDT and CDR2 YYEEEE. The CDR3, as DNA: TGTGCCAGCAGCTTGGCTAGCGGGGACCCCACAGATACGCAGTATTTT. It encodes CASSLASGDPTDTQYF.

This sequence joins TRBV19 and TRBJ2-7; 7 bases align to TRBD1. With V trimmed by 6 bases and J by 5 bases, 16 bases remained unmatched. The CDR3 has 16 amino acids. Germline V gene sequence: CDR1 LNHDA, CDR2 SQIVND (reference sequence). The CDR3 region is CASSTGQDRGRDEQYF. CDR3 nucleotide sequence: TGTGCCAGTAGCACAGGACAGGACCGCGGGCGGGACGAGCAGTACTTC.

V usage is TRBV21-1 and J usage is TRBJ2-1; the table's D call of TRBD2 was not tested on the DNA. TRBV21-1 represents a pseudogene. The CDR3 length is 16 residues. DNA for the CDR3: TGTGCCAGCAGCAAAGCGTGGTCGAGCTCCTACAATGAGCAGTTCTTC. Translating gives CASSKAWSSSYNEQFF.

The rearrangement joins TRBV14 to TRBJ2-5; D unclear. Germline V gene sequence: CDR1 SGHDN, CDR2 FVKESK. The CDR3 totals 12 residues. V lost 3 bases and J 4 bases, leaving 6 bases between the germline ends. CDR3 nucleotide sequence: TGTGCCAGCAGCCAGAATAGAGAGACCCAGTACTTC. Protein: CASSQNRETQYF.

CDR3 DNA: TGTGCCAGCAGTCTTATACAGAACACCGGGGAGCTGTTTTTT. Its protein is CASSLIQNTGELFF. The rearrangement joins TRBV3-1 (or the pseudogene TRBV3-2) to TRBJ2-2, with D unclear. Trimming shortened V by 6 bases and J by 1 base, and 9 bases separated the two germline ends. CDR3 length equals 14 residues. Germline lookup yields CDR1 LGHDT and CDR2 YNNKEL (reference sequence).